This is a list of T cell receptor beta chains from one sample in a study of beta chain features in type 1 diabetes. Generated by immunoSEQ multiplex PCR, the TCRdb table keeps only in-frame clones and is missing some. This table has about 160,000 clones, less than 10% appearing once. What was sequenced was central memory CD4+ T cells from blood. Receptors originate from a young man with type 1 diabetes. CDR3s include the opening cysteine and the closing phenylalanine or tryptophan. Fields, in order: clone size, V gene, CDR3 length, D gene, J gene, CDR3 DNA, CDR3 protein. The D gene is left open where the match is weak. Where a row states a size, it is once, few, many or the class of an expanded clone; other rows omit it.

abundance: NA; v_gene: TRBV7-8; len: 14; d_gene: TRBD1; j_gene: TRBJ1-6; CDR3nt: TGTGCCAGCAGCCCGGGACAGGATAATTCACCCCTCCACTTT; CDR3aa: CASSPGQDNSPLHF
abundance: many; v_gene: TRBV29-1; len: 15; d_gene: NA; j_gene: TRBJ2-4; CDR3nt: TGCAGCGTTGAAGTAAGGCGGGTAGCCAAAAACATTCAGTACTTC; CDR3aa: CSVEVRRVAKNIQYF
abundance: NA; v_gene: TRBV28; len: 13; d_gene: NA; j_gene: TRBJ2-5; CDR3nt: TGTGCCAGCAGTTTCTACTTGCAAGAGACCCAGTACTTC; CDR3aa: CASSFYLQETQYF
abundance: NA; v_gene: TRBV11-2; len: 16; d_gene: TRBD2; j_gene: TRBJ2-3; CDR3nt: TGTGCCAGCAGCATATCTTTAGCGGGGGTGGGAGATACGCAGTATTTT; CDR3aa: CASSISLAGVGDTQYF
abundance: many; v_gene: TRBV30; len: 13; d_gene: NA; j_gene: TRBJ1-2; CDR3nt: TGTGCCTGGAGTCATCAGGGGAGTTATGGCTACACCTTC; CDR3aa: CAWSHQGSYGYTF
abundance: NA; v_gene: TRBV5-1; len: 15; d_gene: TRBD1; j_gene: TRBJ1-2; CDR3nt: TGCGCCAGCAGCCTCCGACAGGGAGTTTCATATGGCTACACCTTC; CDR3aa: CASSLRQGVSYGYTF
abundance: NA; v_gene: TRBV30; len: 14; d_gene: TRBD1; j_gene: TRBJ1-4; CDR3nt: TGTGCCTGGGGGACAGGGGATTCGGGTGAAAAACTGTTTTTT; CDR3aa: CAWGTGDSGEKLFF
abundance: NA; v_gene: TRBV5-1; len: 17; d_gene: TRBD2; j_gene: TRBJ2-3; CDR3nt: TGCGCCAGCAGCCTCGGGACTAGCGGGAAAAGCACAGATACGCAGTATTTT; CDR3aa: CASSLGTSGKSTDTQYF
abundance: few; v_gene: TRBV4-3; len: 15; d_gene: TRBD1; j_gene: TRBJ1-5; CDR3nt: TGCGCCAGCAGCCCAGGACAGGGAGCTAATCAGCCCCAGCATTTT; CDR3aa: CASSPGQGANQPQHF
abundance: NA; v_gene: TRBV2; len: 13; d_gene: NA; j_gene: TRBJ2-7; CDR3nt: TGTGCCAGCCGTTCTTACGGGTCCGACGAGCAGTACTTC; CDR3aa: CASRSYGSDEQYF
abundance: few; v_gene: TRBV7-6; len: 16; d_gene: TRBD2; j_gene: TRBJ2-5; CDR3nt: TGTGCCAGCAGCTTATTGGGACTAGCGGACCAAGAGACCCAGTACTTC; CDR3aa: CASSLLGLADQETQYF
abundance: few; v_gene: TRBV6-5; len: 13; d_gene: NA; j_gene: TRBJ1-1; CDR3nt: TGTGCCAGCAGTTACCCAAACGGGGATGAAGCTTTCTTT; CDR3aa: CASSYPNGDEAFF
abundance: few; v_gene: TRBV5-6; len: 14; d_gene: NA; j_gene: TRBJ2-7; CDR3nt: TGTGCCAGCAGCCAAAGACAGAGAACCTACGAGCAGTACTTC; CDR3aa: CASSQRQRTYEQYF
abundance: NA; v_gene: TRBV4-3; len: 12; d_gene: NA; j_gene: TRBJ2-3; CDR3nt: TGCGCCAGCAGCCCGAGGGGGGATACGCAGTATTTT; CDR3aa: CASSPRGDTQYF
abundance: NA; v_gene: TRBV30; len: 15; d_gene: TRBD2; j_gene: TRBJ2-6; CDR3nt: TGTGCCTGTCCTAGCGGGAGCCCGGGGGCCAACGTCCTGACTTTC; CDR3aa: CACPSGSPGANVLTF